The 31 T cell receptor beta chains below come from one sample, sequenced in a study of cytomegalovirus exposure and HLA in healthy donors (dated by TCRdb to about 2017). Library preparation was by the immunoSEQ multiplex PCR assay. For the multiplex PCR, a mixture combining 60 forward primers for TCR Vbeta segments and 13 reverse primers for TCR Jbeta segments was used. Imported from immuneACCESS, the table was reduced by TCRdb to in-frame sequences with V and J called. These copies leave out some clones; in studies compared against another copy, an unresolved V gene accounts for under half, and the cause of the remainder is not known. The sample table lists fewer than 250,000 clones, about 74% of them with a count of one. Less than 20% of the sample goes to the ten largest clones. Input material: PBMCs. The receptor set was obtained from a man in his forties in good health and CMV-seronegative.

The rearrangement joins TRBV5-4 to TRBJ2-3, with 14 nucleotides matching TRBD2. Losses at the gene ends were 4 bases for V and 4 bases for J; bases not matched to a gene: 5. The germline V gene encodes CDR1 SGHNT and CDR2 YYREEE (reference sequence). The CDR3 loop spans 16 amino acids. CDR3 sequence: CASSQRLAGGPDTQYF. Written as DNA, the CDR3 is TGTGCCAGCAGCCAAAGACTAGCGGGGGGGCCAGATACGCAGTATTTT. The full variable domain, rest sourced from reference TRBV5-4 and TRBJ2-3, is ETGVTQSPTHLIKTRGQQVTLRCSSQSGHNTVSWYQQALGQGPQFIFQYYREEENGRGNFPPRFSGLQFPNYSSELNVNALELDDSALYLCASSQRLAGGPDTQYFGPGTRLTVL.

The genes are TRBV29-1 and TRBJ2-7, with 10 bases matching TRBD1. The CDR3 sequence is 13 residues long. Germline-derived CDR1 and CDR2 are SQVTM and ANQGSEA. After removal of 1 base from V and 3 bases from J, the junction contained 0 bases not matched to a gene. The CDR3 region is CSVEGTGGYEQYF. DNA of the CDR3: TGCAGCGTTGAAGGGACAGGGGGCTACGAGCAGTACTTC.

This clone has more than one count but fewer than ten. The chain uses TRBV7-2 and TRBJ2-7; TRBD2 aligns across 9 bases. With 5 bases clipped from V and 3 bases from J, the junction kept 5 bases outside the gene matches. Germline V gives CDR1 SGHTA, CDR2 FQGNSA. The CDR3 is made up of 14 amino acids. The CDR3 DNA reads as TGTGCCAGCAGCGAACTAGCGGGCTACTACGAGCAGTACTTC. Translating gives CASSELAGYYEQYF.

The gene calls are TRBV9 and TRBJ2-1, with 10 bases identical to TRBD2. The CDR3 runs to 15 residues. Germline CDR1 and CDR2: SGDLS and YYNGEE. Trimming at V came to 0 bases and at J to 8 bases, leaving 5 bases not matched to a gene. The CDR3 loop is CASSVESGRAYEQFF. In DNA, the CDR3 is TGTGCCAGCAGCGTAGAAAGCGGGAGGGCCTATGAGCAGTTCTTC.

This clone was observed once. The chain carries TRBV4-1 and TRBJ2-2; 10 nucleotides match TRBD2. The junction had 11 bases not matched to a gene; V was cut back by 0 bases and J by 1 base. CDR1 MGHRA and CDR2 YSYEKL come from the germline V gene. CDR3 size: 20 residues. The CDR3 bases are TGCGCCAGCAGCCAAGAGAGAGGACTAGCGGACCGAAAGAACACCGGGGAGCTGTTTTTT. Translated, it gives CASSQERGLADRKNTGELFF.

The chain is built from TRBV15 and TRBJ2-4; 10 nucleotides agree with TRBD2. Germline values: CDR1 LNHNV, CDR2 YYDKDF (reference sequence). The CDR3 runs to 19 residues. Trimming at V came to 4 bases and at J to 0 bases, leaving 12 bases not matched to a gene. The CDR3 DNA reads TGTGCCACCAGCACCGACCTAGCGGGAGCAACCATAGCCAAAAACATTCAGTACTTC. It translates to CATSTDLAGATIAKNIQYF.

The rearrangement joins TRBV7-6 to TRBJ2-7, with D possibly TRBD1 on 6 matching bases. V gave up 2 bases and J gave up 4 bases, with 21 bases separating them. CDR3 length equals 17 residues. From germline, CDR1 is SGHVS and CDR2 FNYEAQ. The CDR3 nucleotides read TGTGCCAGCAGCTTACAACCTGCAACCGGGACACCTTACGAGCAGTACTTC. It encodes CASSLQPATGTPYEQYF.

About this clone: This sample also contains other DNA sequences that code for the same CDR3. The chain recombines TRBV7-8 with TRBJ1-1; possible D gene TRBD1, 5 bases. Trimming stripped 5 bases from V and 4 bases from J, with 8 bases between. The CDR3 spans 12 residues. The germline V gene encodes CDR1 SGHVS and CDR2 FQNEAQ. CDR3: CASSPQGTEAFF. CDR3 coding DNA: TGTGCCAGCAGCCCCCAGGGCACTGAAGCTTTCTTT.

The CDR3 DNA follows: TGTGCCAGCAGTTACCTTAGCGGCGGGGAGCTGTTTTTT. The encoded protein is CASSYLSGGELFF. The V gene is TRBV6-5, the J gene TRBJ2-2; D is possibly TRBD2 (6 bases). The CDR3 is made up of 13 amino acids. Deletions cut 2 bases from V and 7 bases from J, with 8 bases between. CDR1 is MNHEY and CDR2 is SVGAGI in the germline V gene.

The chain uses TRBV27 and TRBJ2-3; 11 bases are a match to TRBD2. The V and J ends lost 0 bases and 4 bases, in that order; junction bases with no gene match: 6. Germline V lookup: CDR1 MNHEY, CDR2 SMNVEV (reference sequence). The CDR3 consists of 17 residues. CDR3 DNA: TGTGCCAGCAGTTTATCGGGTAGCGGGAGGGCCCCAGATACGCAGTATTTT. It translates to CASSLSGSGRAPDTQYF.

The CDR3 loop is CASSKTSGGLSYEQYF. The CDR3 DNA reads as TGTGCCAGTAGTAAGACTAGCGGGGGCCTCTCCTACGAGCAGTACTTC. V and J are TRBV19 and TRBJ2-7, with TRBD2 identical over 12 bases. The CDR3 has 16 residues. Losses at the gene ends were 4 bases for V and 0 bases for J; bases not matched to a gene: 4. The germline V gene has CDR1 LNHDA and CDR2 SQIVND (reference sequence).

This clone was seen a few times. The rearrangement joins TRBV19 to TRBJ1-2; maybe TRBD1 (6 bases). There are 14 residues in the CDR3. The germline V gene encodes CDR1 LNHDA and CDR2 SQIVND (reference sequence). V dropped 6 bases and J dropped 6 bases, with 17 bases sitting between them. The CDR3 coding sequence is TGTGCCAGTAGACCTCGGACAGATATGCATGGCTACACCTTC. Translated: CASRPRTDMHGYTF.

The chain carries TRBV28 and TRBJ1-5; 8 bases are a match to TRBD1. The CDR3 runs 18 residues. V lost 6 bases, J lost 0 bases, and 13 bases stayed unmatched. In germline, CDR1 is MDHEN, CDR2 SYDVKM. The CDR3, as DNA: TGTGCCAGCAGCCTCGGGACAGGAGGGGTCCATAGCAATCAGCCCCAGCATTTT. It yields the protein CASSLGTGGVHSNQPQHF.

The rearrangement uses TRBV28 and TRBJ1-1; D possibly corresponds to TRBD1 (6 bases). The germline V gene encodes CDR1 MDHEN and CDR2 SYDVKM. V was pared by 8 bases and J by 1 base, with 11 bases between. The CDR3 totals 13 residues. DNA for the CDR3: TGTGCCAGCGAGGGACACCCGAACACTGAAGCTTTCTTT. This encodes CASEGHPNTEAFF.

The V call is TRBV28, the J call TRBJ2-5; 8 bases are a match to TRBD1. Unmatched junction bases numbered 4, after V lost 6 bases and J lost 4 bases. Germline CDR1 is MDHEN and CDR2 is SYDVKM. This CDR3 comprises 13 residues. The CDR3 DNA reads as TGTGCCAGCAGAACAGGGGGTTTAGAGACCCAGTACTTC. It yields the protein CASRTGGLETQYF.

A single count supports this clone. The chain joins TRBV5-1 to TRBJ2-1, with no clear D. The V end was cut by 3 bases, the J end by 0 bases, with 4 bases between. The CDR3 runs to 13 residues. CDR1 is SGHRS, CDR2 YFSETQ, per germline. Here the CDR3 DNA reads TGCGCCAGCAGCTACAGCTCCTACAATGAGCAGTTCTTC. Residues: CASSYSSYNEQFF.

About this clone itself: Since a much larger clone is just one base distant, this may be a read error. The chain links TRBV7-3 to TRBJ1-6; TRBD1 agrees at 9 bases. Losses at the gene ends were 4 bases for V and 7 bases for J; bases not matched to a gene: 2. Germline V gene data show CDR1 as SGHTA and CDR2 as FQGTGA. CDR3 length: 14 residues. The CDR3 sequence is CASSSGQGNSPLHF. The CDR3 DNA reads TGTGCCAGCAGCTCTGGACAGGGGAATTCACCCCTCCACTTT. Filled out from reference TRBV7-3 and TRBJ1-6, the complete variable domain reads GAGVSQTPSNKVTEKGKYVELRCDPISGHTALYWYRQSLGQGPEFLIYFQGTGAADDSGLPNDRFFAVRPEGSVSTLKIQRTERGDSAVYLCASSSGQGNSPLHFGNGTRLTVT.

V usage is TRBV9 and J usage is TRBJ1-1; D gene unclear. CDR1 and CDR2 (germline): SGDLS, YYNGEE. Deletions cut 3 bases from V and 9 bases from J, with 9 bases between. The CDR3 consists of 11 residues. The CDR3 DNA is TGTGCCAGCAGCGAGGGAGGTAAAGCTTTCTTT. Its protein is CASSEGGKAFF. Drawing the rest from reference TRBV9 and TRBJ1-1, the complete variable domain is DSGVTQTPKHLITATGQRVTLRCSPRSGDLSVYWYQQSLDQGLQFLIQYYNGEERAKGNILERFSAQQFPDLHSELNLSSLELGDSALYFCASSEGGKAFFGQGTRLTVV.

This clone turned up a few times. The CDR3 here is CASSQQEGYEQFF. The CDR3 DNA is TGCGCCAGCAGCCAACAAGAGGGATACGAGCAGTTCTTC. The chain combines TRBV4-1 with TRBJ2-1; D might be TRBD2 (5 bases). This CDR3 is 13 amino acids long. CDR1 and CDR2 from the germline V gene are MGHRA and YSYEKL. Trimming left V 2 bases short and J 10 bases short, with 12 bases between.

The chain has TRBV5-6 and TRBJ2-1; TRBD1 is a possible D gene (6 bases). In germline, CDR1 is SGHDT, CDR2 YYEEEE. The CDR3 is 16 residues long. The V and J ends lost 1 base and 5 bases respectively, with 16 bases between them. CDR3 loop: CASSLLGTQVHNEQFF. CDR3 nucleotides: TGTGCCAGCAGCTTGTTGGGGACACAGGTCCACAATGAGCAGTTCTTC.

This clone was counted a single time. The chain has TRBV6-5 and TRBJ1-4; weak D call: TRBD1 (5 bases). Looked up from germline, CDR1 is MNHEY and CDR2 is SVGAGI. The V gene lost 4 bases and the J gene lost 5 bases, with 11 bases spanning the gap. The CDR3 contains 14 residues. CDR3 amino acids: CASSSPGMNEKLFF. As DNA, the CDR3 is TGTGCCAGCAGTTCCCCAGGGATGAATGAAAAACTGTTTTTT.

This chain uses TRBV9 with TRBJ2-5, with 9 positions matching TRBD2. The J call may be mistaken, given a closer DNA end match to TRBJ2-7. Germline-derived CDR1 and CDR2 are SGDLS and YYNGEE. This CDR3 is 16 amino acids long. In DNA form, the CDR3 reads TGTGCCAGCAGCGTAGGTCATCAACTAGCGGGCTACGAGCAGTACTTC. Translation: CASSVGHQLAGYEQYF.

The chain joins TRBV18 to TRBJ2-7, with D unresolved. Germline V lookup: CDR1 KGHSH, CDR2 LQKENI. Trimming shortened V by 4 bases and J by 6 bases, and 16 bases separated the two germline ends. The CDR3 is 14 amino acids. The CDR3 protein is CASSRGSQEREQYF. The CDR3 DNA sequence: TGTGCCAGCTCACGAGGCTCCCAAGAGCGCGAGCAGTACTTC.

This clone was seen only once. In DNA form, the CDR3 reads TGTGCCAGCAGGGGACTAGCGGGAGCTTGGGATACGCAGTATTTT. It is translated as CASRGLAGAWDTQYF. The gene calls are TRBV2 and TRBJ2-3; 14 positions match TRBD2. The length of the CDR3 is 15 residues. The trim removed 6 bases at V and 6 bases at J, leaving 5 bases unmatched. CDR1 is SNHLY and CDR2 is FYNNEI in the germline V gene.

The chain employs TRBV10-3 and TRBJ2-5, with 9 nucleotides matching TRBD2. The CDR3 is made up of 14 amino acids. Germline V gene data show CDR1 as ENHRY and CDR2 as SYGVKD. Trimming cost V 4 bases and J 4 bases; bases outside gene matches: 4. CDR3: CAISGGGASETQYF. DNA of the CDR3: TGTGCCATCAGTGGCGGGGGGGCCTCAGAGACCCAGTACTTC.

The chain recombines TRBV7-3 with TRBJ2-1, with TRBD1 matching 7 bases. CDR3 size: 16 residues. Looked up from germline, CDR1 is SGHTA and CDR2 is FQGTGA. Trimming cost V 6 bases and J 5 bases; bases outside gene matches: 13. Written as DNA, the CDR3 is TGTGCCAGCAGTTTCCACCCCGGGACAGTAGACAATGAGCAGTTCTTC. It codes for CASSFHPGTVDNEQFF.

This clone was seen more than once but under ten times. The chain recombines TRBV29-1 with TRBJ1-1, with unresolved D. The ends were cut back, 7 bases at V and 4 bases at J, with 13 bases in the middle. This CDR3 spans 12 amino acids. Per germline, CDR1 SQVTM and CDR2 ANQGSEA. The CDR3 protein is CSGQTDGTEAFF. The CDR3 bases are TGCAGCGGTCAGACTGACGGCACTGAAGCTTTCTTT.

V gene TRBV12-5 combines with J gene TRBJ1-6, with a weak D call TRBD1 (6 bases). This CDR3 spans 18 amino acids. Trimming shortened V by 4 bases and J by 0 bases, and 16 bases separated the two germline ends. From germline, CDR1 is LGHNT and CDR2 FRNRAP. The CDR3 region has the DNA TGTGCTAGTGGTTCCGGACAGTCGGGAAGCTCCTATAATTCACCCCTCCACTTT. Encoded protein: CASGSGQSGSSYNSPLHF.

J is TRBJ2-7 and V is TRBV7-9; the D gene is possibly TRBD1 (7 bases). The CDR3 has 16 residues. Germline loops: CDR1 SEHNR, CDR2 FQNEAQ (reference sequence). Trimming removed 6 bases at V and 3 bases at J, with 21 bases between. The CDR3 DNA reads as TGTGCCAGCAGTTCCTCAGGAGCAGGGGGGATCTACGAGCAGTACTTC. Translating gives CASSSSGAGGIYEQYF.

This clone turned up a few times. The V call is TRBV5-6, the J call TRBJ2-5; D possibly corresponds to TRBD1 (5 bases). The V end lost 4 bases, the J end lost 0 bases, and 13 bases lay between the germline ends. Germline V CDR1 and CDR2: SGHDT, YYEEEE. The CDR3 has 15 amino acids. The CDR3 sequence is CASSPRQTYQETQYF. The CDR3 DNA sequence: TGTGCCAGCAGCCCCCGACAGACGTACCAAGAGACCCAGTACTTC.

V gene TRBV7-9 combines with J gene TRBJ2-7, with TRBD2 as a possible D gene (7 bases). Per the germline V gene, CDR1 is SEHNR and CDR2 is FQNEAQ (reference sequence). V was clipped by 5 bases and J by 3 bases, with 17 bases between them. The CDR3 spans 15 residues. The CDR3 coding sequence is TGTGCCAGCAGCCCTGGGGAGGGGACAATCTACGAGCAGTACTTC. Protein product: CASSPGEGTIYEQYF.